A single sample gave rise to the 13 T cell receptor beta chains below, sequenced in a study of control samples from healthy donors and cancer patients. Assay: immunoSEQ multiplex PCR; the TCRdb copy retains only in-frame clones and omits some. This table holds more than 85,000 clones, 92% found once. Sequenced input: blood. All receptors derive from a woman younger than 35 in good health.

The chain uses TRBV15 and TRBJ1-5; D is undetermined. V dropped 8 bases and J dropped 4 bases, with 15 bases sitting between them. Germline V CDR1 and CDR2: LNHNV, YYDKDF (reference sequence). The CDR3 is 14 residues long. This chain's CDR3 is CATSSRKSNQPQHF. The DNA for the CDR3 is TGTGCCACCTCTAGTAGGAAGTCAAATCAGCCCCAGCATTTT. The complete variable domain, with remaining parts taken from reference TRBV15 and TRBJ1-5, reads DAMVIQNPRYQVTQFGKPVTLSCSQTLNHNVMYWYQQKSSQAPKLLFHYYDKDFNNEADTPDNFQSRRPNTSFCFLDIRSPGLGDTAMYLCATSSRKSNQPQHFGDGTRLSIL.

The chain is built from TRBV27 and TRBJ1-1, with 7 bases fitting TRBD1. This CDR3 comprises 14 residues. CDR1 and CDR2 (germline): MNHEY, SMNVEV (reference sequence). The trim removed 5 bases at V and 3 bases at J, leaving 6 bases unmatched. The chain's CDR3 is CASSRHRGDTEAFF. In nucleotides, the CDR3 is TGTGCCAGCAGTCGACACAGGGGAGACACTGAAGCTTTCTTT.

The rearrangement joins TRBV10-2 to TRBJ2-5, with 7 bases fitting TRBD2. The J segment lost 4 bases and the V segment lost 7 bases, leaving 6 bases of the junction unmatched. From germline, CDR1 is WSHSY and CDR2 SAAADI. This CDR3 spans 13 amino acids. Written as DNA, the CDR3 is TGCGCCAGCAAAACTCCGGGGGGAGAGACCCAGTACTTC. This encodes CASKTPGGETQYF.

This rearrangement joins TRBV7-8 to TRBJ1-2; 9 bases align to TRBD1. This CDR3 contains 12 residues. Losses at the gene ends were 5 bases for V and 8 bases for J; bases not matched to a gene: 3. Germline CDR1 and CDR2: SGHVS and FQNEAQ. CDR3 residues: CASSPDRGGYTF. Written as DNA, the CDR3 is TGTGCCAGCAGCCCGGACAGGGGAGGCTACACCTTC.

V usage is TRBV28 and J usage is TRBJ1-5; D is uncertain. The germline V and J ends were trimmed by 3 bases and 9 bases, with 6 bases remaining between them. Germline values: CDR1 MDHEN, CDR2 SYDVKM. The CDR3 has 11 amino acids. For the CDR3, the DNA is TGTGCCAGCAGTTTTGGTCGGCCCCAGCATTTT. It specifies CASSFGRPQHF. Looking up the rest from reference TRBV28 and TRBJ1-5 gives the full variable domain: DVKVTQSSRYLVKRTGEKVFLECVQDMDHENMFWYRQDPGLGLRLIYFSYDVKMKEKGDIPEGYSVSREKKERFSLILESASTNQTSMYLCASSFGRPQHFGDGTRLSIL.

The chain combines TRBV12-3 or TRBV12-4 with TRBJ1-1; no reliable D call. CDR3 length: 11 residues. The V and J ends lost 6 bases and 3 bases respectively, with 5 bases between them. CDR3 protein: CASSPDTEAFF. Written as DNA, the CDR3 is TGTGCCAGCAGCCCGGACACTGAAGCTTTCTTT.

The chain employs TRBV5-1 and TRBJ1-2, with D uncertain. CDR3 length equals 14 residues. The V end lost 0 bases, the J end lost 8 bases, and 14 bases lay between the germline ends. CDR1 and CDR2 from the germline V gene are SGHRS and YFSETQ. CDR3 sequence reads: CASSLGVGLGGYTF. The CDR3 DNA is TGCGCCAGCAGCTTGGGGGTCGGACTCGGAGGCTACACCTTC.

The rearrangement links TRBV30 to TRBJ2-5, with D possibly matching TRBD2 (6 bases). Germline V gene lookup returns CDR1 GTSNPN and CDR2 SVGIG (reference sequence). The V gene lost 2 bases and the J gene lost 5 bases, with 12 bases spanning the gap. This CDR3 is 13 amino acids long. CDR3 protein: CAWSPAGYETQYF. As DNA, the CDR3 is TGTGCCTGGAGTCCGGCGGGATACGAGACCCAGTACTTC.

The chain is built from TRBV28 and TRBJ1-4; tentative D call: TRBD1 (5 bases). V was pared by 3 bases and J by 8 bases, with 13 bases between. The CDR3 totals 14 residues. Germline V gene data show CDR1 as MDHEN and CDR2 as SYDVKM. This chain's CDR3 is CASSFSDGGEKLFF. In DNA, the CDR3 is TGTGCCAGCAGTTTCTCCGACGGGGGGGAAAAACTGTTTTTT. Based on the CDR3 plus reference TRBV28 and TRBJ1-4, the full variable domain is DVKVTQSSRYLVKRTGEKVFLECVQDMDHENMFWYRQDPGLGLRLIYFSYDVKMKEKGDIPEGYSVSREKKERFSLILESASTNQTSMYLCASSFSDGGEKLFFGSGTQLSVL.

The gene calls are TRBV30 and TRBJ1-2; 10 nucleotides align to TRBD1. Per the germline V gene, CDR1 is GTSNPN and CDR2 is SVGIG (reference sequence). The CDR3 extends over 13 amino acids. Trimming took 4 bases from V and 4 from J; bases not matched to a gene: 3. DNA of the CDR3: TGTGCCTGGAAGGGACAGGGGATCTATGGCTACACCTTC. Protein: CAWKGQGIYGYTF.

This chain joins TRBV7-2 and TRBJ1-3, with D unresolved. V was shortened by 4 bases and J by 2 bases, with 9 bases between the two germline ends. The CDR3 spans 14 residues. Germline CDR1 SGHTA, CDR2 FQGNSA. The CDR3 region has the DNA TGTGCCAGCAGCTCCTCGGGGACTGGAAACACCATATATTTT. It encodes CASSSSGTGNTIYF.

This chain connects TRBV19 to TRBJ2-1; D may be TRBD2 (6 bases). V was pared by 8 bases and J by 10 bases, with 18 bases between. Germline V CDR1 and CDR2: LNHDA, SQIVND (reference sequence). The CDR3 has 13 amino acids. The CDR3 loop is CASGLPNSIEQFF. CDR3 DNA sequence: TGTGCCAGTGGACTACCAAACTCCATCGAGCAGTTCTTC.

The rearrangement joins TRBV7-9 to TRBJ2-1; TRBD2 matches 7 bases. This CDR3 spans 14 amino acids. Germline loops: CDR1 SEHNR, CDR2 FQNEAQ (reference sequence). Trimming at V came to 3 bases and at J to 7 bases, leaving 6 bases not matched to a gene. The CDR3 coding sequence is TGTGCCAGCAGCTTGGCGGGAGATCAAAATGAGCAGTTCTTC. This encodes CASSLAGDQNEQFF.